This TCR beta chain was recorded in a study of siplizumab effects on memory and regulatory T cells. Study outcomes and limitations: Memory cells seemed less diverse than naive T cells, which seemed major alloresponse contributors. To unstimulated subsets, only a minor fraction of alloreactive clones could be mapped.

V was trimmed by 3 bases and J by 8 bases, leaving 20 bases between them. The CDR3 has 16 residues. The germline V gene has CDR1 MDHEN and CDR2 SYDVKM. Generated by immunoSEQ multiplex PCR, the TCRdb table keeps only in-frame clones and is missing some. The table shows about 7,400 clones, with 65% to 70% occurring only once. Remarks on this clone: Antigen specificity is unknown.

This TCR came from a human donor in good health. The chain recombines TRBV28 with TRBJ2-1; D gene uncertain. The sample comprised effector memory CD8+ T cells sorted from blood. The subset here: unstimulated CD8+ effector memory T cells. The DNA of the CDR3 is TGTGCCAGCAGTTTCGAGCCCTCTAGGGTTGACCATGAGCAGTTCTTC. The encoded protein is CASSFEPSRVDHEQFF.